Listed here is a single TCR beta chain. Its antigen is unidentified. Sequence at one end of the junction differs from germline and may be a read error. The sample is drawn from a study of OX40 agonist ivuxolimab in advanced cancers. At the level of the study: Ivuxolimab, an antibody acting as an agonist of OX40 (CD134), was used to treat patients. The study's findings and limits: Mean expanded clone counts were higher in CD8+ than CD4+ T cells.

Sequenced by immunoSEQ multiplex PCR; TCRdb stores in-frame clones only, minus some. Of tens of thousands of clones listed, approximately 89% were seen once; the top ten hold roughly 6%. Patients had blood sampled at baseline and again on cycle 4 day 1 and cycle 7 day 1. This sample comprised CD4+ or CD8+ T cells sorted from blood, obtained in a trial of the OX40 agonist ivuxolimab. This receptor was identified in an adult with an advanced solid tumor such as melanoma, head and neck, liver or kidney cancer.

CDR3 protein: CAVSLYRGSGYGYTF. The CDR3 DNA is TGTGCCGTCAGTCTTTACAGGGGATCTGGCTATGGCTACACCTTC. J is TRBJ1-2 and V is TRBV10-3; 7 positions agree with TRBD1. The CDR3 is 15 residues long. CDR1 ENHRY and CDR2 SYGVKD come from the germline V gene.